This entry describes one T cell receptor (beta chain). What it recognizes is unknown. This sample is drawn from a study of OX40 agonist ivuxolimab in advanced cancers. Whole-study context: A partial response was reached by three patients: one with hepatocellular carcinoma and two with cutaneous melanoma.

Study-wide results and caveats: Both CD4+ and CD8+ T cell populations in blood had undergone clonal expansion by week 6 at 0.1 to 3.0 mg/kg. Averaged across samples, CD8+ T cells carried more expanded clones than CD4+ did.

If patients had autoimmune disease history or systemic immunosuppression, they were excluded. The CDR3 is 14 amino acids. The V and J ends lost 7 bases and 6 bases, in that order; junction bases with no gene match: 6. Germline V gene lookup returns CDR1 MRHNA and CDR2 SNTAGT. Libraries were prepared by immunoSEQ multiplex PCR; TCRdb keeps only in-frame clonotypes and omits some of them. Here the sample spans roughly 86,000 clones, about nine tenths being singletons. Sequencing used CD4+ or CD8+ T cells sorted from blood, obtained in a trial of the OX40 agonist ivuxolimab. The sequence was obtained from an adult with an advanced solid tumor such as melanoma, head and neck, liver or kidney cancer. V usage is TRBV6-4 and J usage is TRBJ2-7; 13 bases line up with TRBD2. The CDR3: CASTPTSGRSEQYF. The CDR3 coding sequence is TGTGCCAGCACCCCGACTAGCGGGAGGTCCGAGCAGTACTTC.